Following are 16 T cell receptor beta chains from one sample sequenced in a study of T cell responses to AZD1222 COVID-19 vaccine. Libraries were prepared by immunoSEQ multiplex PCR; TCRdb keeps only in-frame clonotypes and omits some of them. Of approximately 94,000 clones listed, around 89% are singletons. The sequences come from peripheral blood, collected on day 0 of AZD1222 vaccination. These receptors all come from an adult in good health.

This clone was observed a single time. The V call is TRBV4-3, the J call TRBJ2-1; D is unclear. V was pared by 0 bases and J by 7 bases, with 13 bases between. From germline, CDR1 is LGHNA and CDR2 YSLEER. This CDR3 contains 15 residues. The CDR3 is CASSQDRLQKNEQFF. CDR3 in DNA: TGCGCCAGCAGCCAAGATAGGCTACAGAAGAATGAGCAGTTCTTC.

The J gene is TRBJ2-3, the V gene TRBV7-2; D call uncertain. V was shortened by 5 bases and J by 3 bases, with 15 bases between the two germline ends. Germline CDR1 and CDR2: SGHTA and FQGNSA. The CDR3 length is 15 residues. As DNA, the CDR3 is TGTGCCAGCAGCCCAGACTCCCTTGGGACAGATACGCAGTATTTT. This encodes CASSPDSLGTDTQYF.

The J gene is TRBJ2-3, the V gene TRBV6-2 or TRBV6-3; 10 bases are a match to TRBD2. This CDR3 is built from 15 residues. Germline V gene data show CDR1 as MNHEY and CDR2 as SVGEGT. The J segment lost 1 base and the V segment lost 4 bases, leaving 2 bases of the junction unmatched. CDR3 in DNA: TGTGCCAGCAGTTTTGGACTAGCGGGCACAGATACGCAGTATTTT. It yields the protein CASSFGLAGTDTQYF.

V is TRBV19 and J is TRBJ2-3; 9 bases are a match to TRBD2. V lost 3 bases, J lost 4 bases, and 5 bases stayed unmatched. The CDR3 has 15 residues. CDR1 and CDR2 from the germline V gene are LNHDA and SQIVND (reference sequence). CDR3 region: CASSIAGGWADTQYF. The CDR3 DNA reads TGTGCCAGTAGTATTGCGGGAGGGTGGGCAGATACGCAGTATTTT.

The chain employs TRBV7-6 and TRBJ2-5, with D possibly matching TRBD2 (6 bases). The CDR3 contains 16 residues. Germline lookup yields CDR1 SGHVS and CDR2 FNYEAQ. Trimming took off 2 bases at V and 0 bases at J, with 13 bases between the two ends. The CDR3, as DNA: TGTGCCAGCAGCTTAAACCCGCGGGACTACCAAGAGACCCAGTACTTC. This translates into CASSLNPRDYQETQYF. The complete variable domain, with remaining parts taken from reference TRBV7-6 and TRBJ2-5, reads GAGVSQSPRYKVTKRGQDVALRCDPISGHVSLYWYRQALGQGPEFLTYFNYEAQQDKSGLPNDRFSAERPEGSISTLTIQRTEQRDSAMYRCASSLNPRDYQETQYFGPGTRLLVL.

The chain couples TRBV28 to TRBJ1-2; a weak D match, TRBD1 (6 bases). The CDR3 extends over 14 amino acids. Germline V lookup: CDR1 MDHEN, CDR2 SYDVKM. The V end was cut by 3 bases, the J end by 7 bases, with 15 bases between. The CDR3 DNA reads as TGTGCCAGCAGTTTTCCCCGGGGGGCCGGTGGCTACACCTTC. Translated, it gives CASSFPRGAGGYTF.

The gene calls are TRBV5-8 and TRBJ2-5; D is undetermined. Germline V gene lookup returns CDR1 SGHTS and CDR2 YDEGEE. V gave up 0 bases and J gave up 5 bases, with 14 bases separating them. The CDR3 is 15 residues long. In DNA form, the CDR3 reads TGTGCCAGCAGCTTGGGCCGACCAGCGTGGGAGACCCAGTACTTC. It is translated as CASSLGRPAWETQYF.

J is TRBJ2-7 and V is TRBV14; the D gene is possibly TRBD2 (7 bases). Germline V gene data show CDR1 as SGHDN and CDR2 as FVKESK. The CDR3 runs to 12 residues. V lost 6 bases and J 2 bases, leaving 8 bases between the germline ends. The CDR3 protein is CASRGGAYEQYF. Written as DNA, the CDR3 is TGTGCCAGCAGAGGGGGGGCCTACGAGCAGTACTTC. Combining the CDR3 with reference TRBV14 and TRBJ2-7 gives the whole variable domain EAGVTQFPSHSVIEKGQTVTLRCDPISGHDNLYWYRRVMGKEIKFLLHFVKESKQDESGMPNNRFLAERTGGTYSTLKVQPAELEDSGVYFCASRGGAYEQYFGPGTRLTVT.

This rearrangement joins TRBV6-6 to TRBJ1-2; D not certain. The CDR3 is made up of 14 amino acids. Germline CDR1 reads MNHNY; CDR2 reads SVGAGI (reference sequence). V was cut by 2 bases and J by 2 bases, with 9 bases left in between. CDR3 nucleotide sequence: TGTGCCAGCAGTTACACAGTGACCAACTATGGCTACACCTTC. It yields the protein CASSYTVTNYGYTF.

The gene calls are TRBV5-1 and TRBJ1-2; the D gene is possibly TRBD1 (6 bases). V lost 4 bases and J 8 bases, leaving 12 bases between the germline ends. This CDR3 contains 12 residues. Germline values: CDR1 SGHRS, CDR2 YFSETQ. The DNA for the CDR3 is TGCGCCAGCAGCGGGAACAGGGACGGCTACACCTTC. As protein: CASSGNRDGYTF.

The table lists this clone with a count of one. V and J are TRBV19 and TRBJ1-6, with 8 nucleotides matching TRBD1. This CDR3 comprises 15 residues. The V and J ends lost 3 bases and 7 bases, in that order; junction bases with no gene match: 5. Germline CDR1 reads LNHDA; CDR2 reads SQIVND (reference sequence). The CDR3: CASSMWTGSNSPLHF. The CDR3 nucleotides are TGTGCCAGTAGTATGTGGACAGGGTCAAATTCACCCCTCCACTTT. Using reference TRBV19 and TRBJ1-6 for the parts outside the CDR3, the full variable domain is DGGITQSPKYLFRKEGQNVTLSCEQNLNHDAMYWYRQDPGQGLRLIYYSQIVNDFQKGDIAEGYSVSREKKESFPLTVTSAQKNPTAFYLCASSMWTGSNSPLHFGNGTRLTVT.

The chain couples TRBV6-2 or TRBV6-3 to TRBJ1-1; the D is unclear. Germline V gene sequence: CDR1 MNHEY, CDR2 SVGEGT. The V end was cut by 5 bases, the J end by 0 bases, with 10 bases between. The CDR3 has 14 amino acids. The CDR3 here is CASSTSFMNTEAFF. The CDR3 DNA sequence: TGTGCCAGCAGTACGTCCTTCATGAACACTGAAGCTTTCTTT.

This clone was seen once. The chain has TRBV7-9 and TRBJ1-1; D gene ambiguous. Germline assignment: CDR1 SEHNR and CDR2 FQNEAQ (reference sequence). Trimming took off 4 bases at V and 4 bases at J, with 7 bases between the two ends. The CDR3 spans 12 residues. CDR3 in DNA: TGTGCCAGCAGCTCCCAAACCACTGAAGCTTTCTTT. Translating it yields CASSSQTTEAFF.

The J gene is TRBJ1-2, the V gene TRBV5-4; TRBD1 matches at 8 bases. The V gene's germline CDR1 is SGHNT and CDR2 YYREEE (reference sequence). This CDR3 comprises 15 residues. After removal of 2 bases from V and 7 bases from J, the junction contained 10 bases not matched to a gene. In DNA, the CDR3 is TGTGCCAGCAGCTTTCCAGGGGGCGCTTTAGGTGGCTACACCTTC. This gives the protein CASSFPGGALGGYTF.

This chain joins TRBV12-3 or TRBV12-4 and TRBJ1-1; unclear D gene. The CDR3 totals 13 residues. V was clipped by 4 bases and J by 10 bases, with 16 bases between them. Here the CDR3 reads CASSSLPRTRAFF. The CDR3 DNA sequence: TGTGCCAGCAGTTCTCTTCCTCGCACTAGAGCTTTCTTT.

The gene calls are TRBV18 and TRBJ2-2, with 10 nucleotides matching TRBD2. In germline, CDR1 is KGHSH, CDR2 LQKENI. V lost 2 bases, J lost 5 bases, and 5 bases stayed unmatched. The CDR3 spans 16 residues. In nucleotides, the CDR3 is TGTGCCAGCTCACCAACAGCGGGAGGGCTTACCGGGGAGCTGTTTTTT. This gives the protein CASSPTAGGLTGELFF.